The 30 T cell receptor beta chains below come from one sample, sequenced in a study of regulatory T cells in long-lasting Graves disease. To make TCR beta libraries, researchers used iRepertoire HTBI primers and Arm-PCR of CDR3 regions. MiXCR, run by TCRdb on the multiplex PCR reads, gives a single entry per CDR3 protein. The table includes approximately 400,000 distinct CDR3 sequences, roughly 10% detected once. The time point is: newly diagnosed GD, antithyroid drugs for less than 3 months. PBMC RNA was the source of the TCR library. These data were also reused for a study on T cells in Graves' hyperthyroidism and ophthalmopathy.

This material consisted of peripheral blood mononuclear cells (PBMCs), taken at new diagnosis, from a patient treated with antithyroid drugs. The origin of the receptors is a woman aged 18-29 years with Graves disease.

This clonotype was observed at least ten times. The chain employs TRBV7-2 and TRBJ2-5, with 7 bases lining up with TRBD2. V lost 5 bases and J lost 3; bases outside the gene matches: 3. CDR1 SGHTA and CDR2 FQGNSA come from the germline V gene. CDR3 length: 13 amino acids. CDR3 amino acids: CASSKRGEETQYF. In DNA form, the CDR3 reads TGTGCCAGCAGCAAACGGGGGGAAGAGACCCAGTACTTC.

V usage is TRBV20-1 and J usage is TRBJ2-1; perhaps TRBD2 as D (5 bases). The CDR3 has 16 residues. V lost 3 bases and J lost 8, with 23 bases in between. Germline V gene sequence: CDR1 DFQATT, CDR2 SNEGSKA (reference sequence). The CDR3 loop is CSASSVSQEAFHEQFF. The CDR3 DNA reads as TGCAGTGCTAGTAGCGTCTCCCAAGAGGCATTTCATGAGCAGTTCTTC.

This clonotype was counted ten times or more. V gene TRBV5-5 combines with J gene TRBJ1-2; D is unresolved. V lost 0 bases and J lost 6, with 12 bases in between. From germline, CDR1 is SGHKS and CDR2 YYEKEE (reference sequence). The length of the CDR3 is 14 residues. The CDR3 nucleotides read TGTGCCAGCAGCTTGGAGGAAATTTTAGATGGCTACACCTTC. Protein sequence: CASSLEEILDGYTF.

The table lists this clonotype with many counts. J is TRBJ2-2 and V is TRBV3-1, with D unclear. The V end lost 2 bases, the J end lost 1 base, and 5 bases lay between the germline ends. The length of the CDR3 is 14 residues. The germline V gene encodes CDR1 LGHDT and CDR2 YNNKEL (reference sequence). The CDR3 reads CASSQLLNTGELFF. In nucleotides, the CDR3 is TGTGCCAGCAGCCAACTCCTGAACACCGGGGAGCTGTTTTTT.

This clonotype was counted ten times or more. J is TRBJ2-1 and V is TRBV28, with 10 positions matching TRBD2. This CDR3 spans 14 amino acids. From germline, CDR1 is MDHEN and CDR2 SYDVKM. V lost 2 bases to trimming and J lost 7 bases; unmatched junction nucleotides: 2. The CDR3 region is CASSLRTSGNEQFF. The CDR3 nucleotides are TGTGCCAGCAGTTTAAGGACTAGCGGAAATGAGCAGTTCTTC.

Remarks on this clonotype: This probably arose from a read error, given a far larger clone one base away. V and J are TRBV10-3 and TRBJ1-1; weak D call: TRBD1 (6 bases). The germline V gene encodes CDR1 ENHRY and CDR2 SYGVKD. Trimming left V 5 bases short and J 5 bases short, with 15 bases between. This CDR3 spans 14 amino acids. This CDR3 reads CAISLDAQGTEAFF. The CDR3 nucleotides read TGTGCCATCAGTCTAGACGCACAGGGAACTGAAGCTTTCTTT.

The rearrangement joins TRBV20-1 to TRBJ1-5, with a possible D match to TRBD1 (6 bases). This CDR3 spans 13 amino acids. Trimming cost V 6 bases and J 5 bases, with 14 bases left between them. Germline CDR1 is DFQATT and CDR2 is SNEGSKA (reference sequence). CDR3 amino acids: CSARGGGHQPQHF. The CDR3 DNA sequence: TGCAGTGCCCGGGGGGGGGGGCATCAGCCCCAGCATTTT.

A word on this clonotype: A far larger clone differs by one base, so this is likely a read error. V is TRBV6-2 or TRBV6-3 and J is TRBJ2-7; no reliable D call. From germline, CDR1 is MNHEY and CDR2 SVGEGT. The CDR3 extends over 13 amino acids. CDR3 region: CVSSDGLAYEQYF. The CDR3 DNA sequence: TGTGTCAGCAGTGACGGCCTAGCCTACGAGCAGTACTTC.

This clonotype was seen repeatedly, ten times or more. The chain employs TRBV7-2 and TRBJ2-1; tentative D call: TRBD1 (5 bases). V was pared by 4 bases and J by 5 bases, with 15 bases between. Germline V gives CDR1 SGHTA, CDR2 FQGNSA. The CDR3 loop spans 15 amino acids. The CDR3, as DNA: TGTGCCAGCAGCTCCCCCCGGGCAGGGAACAATGAGCAGTTCTTC. Translation gives CASSSPRAGNNEQFF.

This clonotype was found once. This rearrangement joins TRBV20-1 to TRBJ1-5; 7 nucleotides agree with TRBD1. Germline CDR1 reads DFQATT; CDR2 reads SNEGSKA (reference sequence). The J segment lost 11 bases and the V segment lost 3 bases, leaving 4 bases of the junction unmatched. The CDR3 contains 11 residues. CDR3 sequence (DNA): TGCAGTGCTAGTTGGGGACAGTCCCAGCATTTT. Protein sequence: CSASWGQSQHF.

The V and J genes are TRBV27 and TRBJ1-2; TRBD1 aligns across 8 bases. Germline V gene data show CDR1 as MNHEY and CDR2 as SMNVEV (reference sequence). J lost 4 bases, V lost 6 bases, and 4 bases had no gene match. CDR3 length equals 13 residues. CDR3 loop: CASRRTGSYGYTF. The CDR3, as DNA: TGTGCCAGCAGGCGGACAGGGTCCTATGGCTACACCTTC.

This clonotype has at least ten counts. The chain combines TRBV29-1 with TRBJ2-3; weak D call: TRBD2 (7 bases). The germline V gene has CDR1 SQVTM and CDR2 ANQGSEA. The CDR3 is 14 residues long. Trimming took 4 bases from V and 1 from J, leaving 12 bases between them. The CDR3 DNA reads TGCAGCGTTGGAGGGGGGGGCCGCACAGATACGCAGTATTTT. Protein product: CSVGGGGRTDTQYF.

Ten or more counts support this clonotype. J is TRBJ2-4 and V is TRBV6-1; D possibly corresponds to TRBD1 (6 bases). The CDR3 covers 13 residues. CDR1 is MNHNS and CDR2 is SASEGT in the germline V gene. Trimming removed 8 bases at V and 8 bases at J, with 16 bases between. CDR3 sequence: CASRSGVGDIQYF. CDR3 DNA: TGTGCCAGCCGGTCAGGGGTTGGAGACATTCAGTACTTC.

This clonotype was observed a few times. This rearrangement joins TRBV28 to TRBJ1-2, with a weak D call TRBD1 (6 bases). V was pared by 5 bases and J by 11 bases, with 18 bases between. CDR1 and CDR2 (germline): MDHEN, SYDVKM. This CDR3 has 13 amino acids. In DNA form, the CDR3 reads TGTGCCAGCAGTCAAACTCACAGGGACGGATACACCTTC. This codes for CASSQTHRDGYTF.

This clonotype came up many times. The chain couples TRBV7-9 to TRBJ2-1; 7 nucleotides line up with TRBD1. Germline CDR1 SEHNR, CDR2 FQNEAQ (reference sequence). Unmatched junction bases numbered 7, after V lost 6 bases and J lost 5 bases. CDR3 length equals 14 residues. The CDR3 DNA reads as TGTGCCAGCAGATATGGGACAGCAAACAATGAGCAGTTCTTC. Encoded protein: CASRYGTANNEQFF.

This clonotype was recorded at least ten times. The CDR3 nucleotides are TGTGCCAGCAGTTTGTTAAGAGGGACCGGGGAGCTGTTTTTT. Protein: CASSLLRGTGELFF. The chain carries TRBV12-3 or TRBV12-4 and TRBJ2-2; maybe TRBD2 (5 bases). The CDR3 is 14 residues long. The V and J ends lost 3 bases and 5 bases respectively, with 10 bases between them.

This clonotype came up a few times. V is TRBV24-1 and J is TRBJ2-2; D unresolved. Germline V CDR1 and CDR2: KGHDR, SFDVKD. The V end was cut by 1 base, the J end by 6 bases, with 8 bases between. CDR3 length: 14 amino acids. Written as DNA, the CDR3 is TGTGCCACCAGTGATTTCCGTTCGCCCGGGGAGCTGTTTTTT. Translating gives CATSDFRSPGELFF.

This clonotype was seen ten or more times. V gene TRBV20-1 combines with J gene TRBJ1-5; D unclear. The CDR3 covers 14 residues. The germline CDR1 and CDR2 sequences are DFQATT and SNEGSKA (reference sequence). The V end was cut by 1 base, the J end by 5 bases, with 12 bases between. The CDR3 DNA follows: TGCAGTGCTAGAGGGCGCCCTCTCTATCAGCCCCAGCATTTT. It yields the protein CSARGRPLYQPQHF.

This clonotype was seen at least ten times. The chain combines TRBV20-1 with TRBJ2-1; TRBD2 aligns across 7 bases. Trimming cost V 5 bases and J 9 bases; bases outside gene matches: 10. The germline V gene encodes CDR1 DFQATT and CDR2 SNEGSKA (reference sequence). This CDR3 is 13 amino acids long. In DNA form, the CDR3 reads TGCAGTGCTGATGGCGGGAGTGTGGGTGAGCAGTTCTTC. Protein: CSADGGSVGEQFF.

This clonotype was counted at least ten times. The chain recombines TRBV24-1 with TRBJ2-1; D is unclear. V dropped 2 bases and J dropped 9 bases, with 22 bases sitting between them. Germline V gene lookup returns CDR1 KGHDR and CDR2 SFDVKD. This CDR3 has 17 residues. The CDR3 reads CATSDSGEDPRLAEQFF. CDR3 bases: TGTGCCACCAGTGATTCAGGCGAGGACCCGAGATTGGCTGAGCAGTTCTTC.

This clonotype was seen at least ten times. The DNA of the CDR3 is TGTGCCAGCAGCTATACTCTAGCGGGAGTCAAGAATGAGCAGTTCTTC. Translation: CASSYTLAGVKNEQFF. The genes are TRBV27 and TRBJ2-1; 10 bases are shared with TRBD2. The length of the CDR3 is 16 residues. The V gene end was trimmed by 6 bases and the J gene end by 7 bases; junction bases not matched to a gene: 12. Germline V gene sequence: CDR1 MNHEY, CDR2 SMNVEV (reference sequence).

The chain combines TRBV4-3 with TRBJ2-1; 10 positions agree with TRBD2. This CDR3 is 17 amino acids long. The V gene's germline CDR1 is LGHNA and CDR2 YSLEER. V shed 4 bases and J 7 bases; nucleotides not matched to a gene: 13. CDR3 sequence reads: CASSPERPSGSVNEQFF. The CDR3 bases are TGCGCCAGCAGCCCCGAACGGCCTAGCGGGAGTGTGAATGAGCAGTTCTTC.

This clonotype was detected only a few times. This sequence may be a read error, since a much larger clone differs from it by one base. The gene calls are TRBV18 and TRBJ1-2; 8 bases are shared with TRBD1. The CDR3 has 13 residues. The germline V gene has CDR1 KGHSH and CDR2 LQKENI. This chain's CDR3 is CASPPPGQGGYTF. The CDR3 nucleotides read TGTGCCAGCCCACCACCAGGACAGGGCGGCTACACCTTC.

This clonotype was detected ten times or more. This chain links TRBV6-1 with TRBJ2-5; TRBD2 might be the D (5 bases). This CDR3 has 14 residues. V was clipped by 5 bases and J by 5 bases, with 15 bases between them. Germline CDR1 reads MNHNS; CDR2 reads SASEGT. The DNA for the CDR3 is TGTGCCAGCAGTCTTCATGCGGGCAAGGAGACCCAGTACTTC. Amino acid sequence: CASSLHAGKETQYF.

The rearrangement uses TRBV6-1 and TRBJ1-6, with a weak D call TRBD1 (5 bases). Germline V gives CDR1 MNHNS, CDR2 SASEGT. V dropped 4 bases and J dropped 6 bases, with 16 bases sitting between them. The CDR3 extends over 16 amino acids. This chain's CDR3 is CASSGGHEGGNSPLHF. The CDR3 DNA is TGTGCCAGCAGTGGCGGACACGAAGGCGGTAATTCACCCCTCCACTTT.

At least ten counts were recorded for this clonotype. The chain has TRBV7-9 and TRBJ2-7; D possibly corresponds to TRBD1 (6 bases). Looked up from germline, CDR1 is SEHNR and CDR2 is FQNEAQ (reference sequence). The CDR3 covers 15 residues. V was pared by 1 base and J by 6 bases, with 16 bases between. CDR3 in DNA: TGTGCCAGCAGCTTAGACGCAGGGGTTGGAGGCGAGCAGTACGTC. Encoded protein: CASSLDAGVGGEQYV.

In its sample, this clonotype was seen many times. This chain links TRBV3-1 with TRBJ2-3, with D possibly TRBD1 on 6 matching bases. The V gene lost 1 base and the J gene lost 8 bases, with 7 bases spanning the gap. The CDR3 is 12 amino acids. CDR1 is LGHDT and CDR2 is YNNKEL in the germline V gene (reference sequence). The CDR3 coding sequence is TGTGCCAGCAGCCAAGGGGGGCGTACGCAGTATTTT. Translated, it gives CASSQGGRTQYF.

This clonotype has a count of ten or more. The chain joins TRBV7-9 to TRBJ1-1; no clear D gene. V was cut by 3 bases and J by 1 base, with 15 bases left in between. The CDR3 sequence is 16 residues long. Germline V gene sequence: CDR1 SEHNR, CDR2 FQNEAQ (reference sequence). The DNA for the CDR3 is TGTGCCAGCAGCTTCTCCGTCCGGACGGGGAACACTGAAGCTTTCTTT. It specifies CASSFSVRTGNTEAFF.

This clonotype was detected many times. V usage is TRBV20-1 and J usage is TRBJ2-1; 8 nucleotides align to TRBD2. The V segment lost 5 bases and the J segment 0 bases; nucleotides outside the gene matches: 9. CDR1 is DFQATT, CDR2 SNEGSKA, per germline (reference sequence). This CDR3 comprises 16 residues. CDR3 nucleotide sequence: TGCAGTGCTCAAAAGGCAAGCGGGAGCTCCTACAATGAGCAGTTCTTC. As protein: CSAQKASGSSYNEQFF.

V usage is TRBV6-2 or TRBV6-3 and J usage is TRBJ2-7; 7 nucleotides line up with TRBD2. The CDR3 covers 13 residues. Germline V lookup: CDR1 MNHEY, CDR2 SVGEGT. Trimming at V came to 6 bases and at J to 6 bases, leaving 8 bases not matched to a gene. CDR3 sequence (DNA): TGTGCCAGCAGAACTGCAGCGGGGAGCGAGCAGTACGTC. Its protein product is CASRTAAGSEQYV.